Listed below are T cell receptor beta chains from one sample, sequenced in a study of blood T cell repertoires in COVID-19. The assay was immunoSEQ multiplex PCR, and TCRdb's table has in-frame clones only and misses some. This sample has around 310,000 clones; nearly 90% occur once, and the top ten carry under 1.1%. The specimen sequenced was peripheral blood. Every receptor here comes from a woman aged 40-49 years with COVID-19, enrolled during active disease. CDR3s include the opening cysteine and the closing phenylalanine or tryptophan. D genes are given only for firm matches. The size field is filled for only some rows; it gives once, few, many or a size class.

cdr3_nt: TGTGCCAGCAGTCCAATCCCGGGACAGGTCAATCAGCCCCAGCATTTT; cdr3_aa: CASSPIPGQVNQPQHF; j_call: TRBJ1-5; d_call: TRBD1; clone_size: once; v_call: TRBV27
cdr3_nt: TGCGCCAGCAGCCAAGTACGTGGCCGTGGCGGCTACACCTTC; cdr3_aa: CASSQVRGRGGYTF; j_call: TRBJ1-2; d_call: -; clone_size: -; v_call: TRBV4-3
cdr3_nt: TGTGCCAGCAGCTTTTCCGGGACAGGGGGGGTGGATGAGCAGTTCTTC; cdr3_aa: CASSFSGTGGVDEQFF; j_call: TRBJ2-1; d_call: TRBD1; clone_size: -; v_call: TRBV7-2
cdr3_nt: TGTGCCTGGAGTGTACTATCAGGGGTTGGCTACACCTTC; cdr3_aa: CAWSVLSGVGYTF; j_call: TRBJ1-2; d_call: -; clone_size: -; v_call: TRBV30
cdr3_nt: TGTGCCAGCAGTCATCCCAGGGAAAACACTGAAGCTTTCTTT; cdr3_aa: CASSHPRENTEAFF; j_call: TRBJ1-1; d_call: -; clone_size: once; v_call: TRBV28
cdr3_nt: TGTGCCAGCACGAGCGGTTACAATGAGCAGTTCTTC; cdr3_aa: CASTSGYNEQFF; j_call: TRBJ2-1; d_call: -; clone_size: once; v_call: TRBV27
cdr3_nt: TGCGCCAGCAGCCTCGTCACATCAACAGATACGCAGTATTTT; cdr3_aa: CASSLVTSTDTQYF; j_call: TRBJ2-3; d_call: -; clone_size: -; v_call: TRBV4-3
cdr3_nt: TGTGCCAGCAGCTTGGAACAGTTTAGCAATCAGCCCCAGCATTTT; cdr3_aa: CASSLEQFSNQPQHF; j_call: TRBJ1-5; d_call: -; clone_size: -; v_call: TRBV5-5
cdr3_nt: TGTGCCAGCAGCTCAGGGGCGAACACTGAAGCTTTCTTT; cdr3_aa: CASSSGANTEAFF; j_call: TRBJ1-1; d_call: -; clone_size: -; v_call: TRBV7-9
cdr3_nt: TGTGCCAGCAGCTTGGCGGGGACAGGGGCCGAGACCCAGTACTTC; cdr3_aa: CASSLAGTGAETQYF; j_call: TRBJ2-5; d_call: TRBD1; clone_size: -; v_call: TRBV5-4
cdr3_nt: TGTGCCAGCAGCTTAAGGCCCCTCGCTGGCACCGGGGAGCTGTTTTTT; cdr3_aa: CASSLRPLAGTGELFF; j_call: TRBJ2-2; d_call: -; clone_size: -; v_call: TRBV7-3
cdr3_nt: TGTGCCAGCTCACCTTCTTTAGCCGATGGCTACACCTTC; cdr3_aa: CASSPSLADGYTF; j_call: TRBJ1-2; d_call: -; clone_size: -; v_call: TRBV18
cdr3_nt: TGTGCCAGTAAAGTAGCTAGCGGGAGGGGAAATGAGCAGTTCTTC; cdr3_aa: CASKVASGRGNEQFF; j_call: TRBJ2-1; d_call: TRBD2; clone_size: -; v_call: TRBV19
cdr3_nt: TGTGCCAGCAGCAAAGTCATCCGGACAGGGGATCGCAATTTGGAGACCCAGTACTTC; cdr3_aa: CASSKVIRTGDRNLETQYF; j_call: TRBJ2-5; d_call: -; clone_size: -; v_call: TRBV21-1
cdr3_nt: TGCAGCGTGGCTACAGGGGCAGGGAATAACGAGCAGTACTTC; cdr3_aa: CSVATGAGNNEQYF; j_call: TRBJ2-7; d_call: TRBD1; clone_size: -; v_call: TRBV29-1
cdr3_nt: TGTGCCAGCAGTTTATCTGGGACAGTCAATAATGAAAAACTGTTTTTT; cdr3_aa: CASSLSGTVNNEKLFF; j_call: TRBJ1-4; d_call: TRBD1; clone_size: -; v_call: TRBV27
cdr3_nt: TGTGCCAGCAGCTTAGAGTCCGGCTATGGCTACACCTTC; cdr3_aa: CASSLESGYGYTF; j_call: TRBJ1-2; d_call: -; clone_size: -; v_call: TRBV7-2
cdr3_nt: TGTGCCACCAGTACTAGCGGGAGCTATGAGCAGTTCTTC; cdr3_aa: CATSTSGSYEQFF; j_call: TRBJ2-1; d_call: TRBD2; clone_size: -; v_call: TRBV24-1
cdr3_nt: TGCGCCAGCAGCTGGGCGGCTAGCGGGGGGCTCTACGAGCAGTACTTC; cdr3_aa: CASSWAASGGLYEQYF; j_call: TRBJ2-7; d_call: TRBD2; clone_size: -; v_call: TRBV5-1
cdr3_nt: TGCGCCAGCAGCCCGGGGATCGCGGGGAACACCGGGGAGCTGTTTTTT; cdr3_aa: CASSPGIAGNTGELFF; j_call: TRBJ2-2; d_call: -; clone_size: -; v_call: TRBV5-1
cdr3_nt: TGTGCCAGTGGTTTGACAGGTCAAGAGACCCAGTACTTC; cdr3_aa: CASGLTGQETQYF; j_call: TRBJ2-5; d_call: -; clone_size: -; v_call: TRBV19
cdr3_nt: TGTGCCAGCAGCATCCGCGGCGCTAGCGGAGTTAGCACAGATACGCAGTATTTT; cdr3_aa: CASSIRGASGVSTDTQYF; j_call: TRBJ2-3; d_call: TRBD2; clone_size: -; v_call: TRBV11-2
cdr3_nt: TGTGCCAGCAGCTCCGGGACACTCAGCTCCTACGAGCAGTACTTC; cdr3_aa: CASSSGTLSSYEQYF; j_call: TRBJ2-7; d_call: -; clone_size: -; v_call: TRBV6-5
cdr3_nt: TGCGCCAGCAGCTTCACACAGGGGGTGAGGGGCTACACCTTC; cdr3_aa: CASSFTQGVRGYTF; j_call: TRBJ1-2; d_call: TRBD1; clone_size: -; v_call: TRBV5-1
cdr3_nt: TGTGCCAGCTCGCAACAGGATTACCAGCCCCAGCATTTT; cdr3_aa: CASSQQDYQPQHF; j_call: TRBJ1-5; d_call: -; clone_size: few; v_call: TRBV18
cdr3_nt: TGTGCCACCAGTGATAACGGACAGGGGTTCGGCTACACCTTC; cdr3_aa: CATSDNGQGFGYTF; j_call: TRBJ1-2; d_call: TRBD1; clone_size: once; v_call: TRBV24-1
cdr3_nt: TGTGCCAGCTCACCTACAGGGGGCGCAGACACTGAAGCTTTCTTT; cdr3_aa: CASSPTGGADTEAFF; j_call: TRBJ1-1; d_call: TRBD1; clone_size: -; v_call: TRBV18
cdr3_nt: TGTGCCAGCAGCCCCCCCGGGGACATTCAGTACTTC; cdr3_aa: CASSPPGDIQYF; j_call: TRBJ2-4; d_call: -; clone_size: -; v_call: TRBV7-9
cdr3_nt: TGTGCCAGCATGCCCGGGACTAGCGGAAAAGGGGCTAGCACAGATACGCAGTATTTT; cdr3_aa: CASMPGTSGKGASTDTQYF; j_call: TRBJ2-3; d_call: TRBD2; clone_size: -; v_call: TRBV5-4
cdr3_nt: TGTGCCAGCAGTGAGGCAGGGCTCAACTATGGCTACACCTTC; cdr3_aa: CASSEAGLNYGYTF; j_call: TRBJ1-2; d_call: -; clone_size: -; v_call: TRBV2
cdr3_nt: TGCGCCAGCAGCCACTCCGGGACAGGGGGGATGAACACTGAAGCTTTCTTT; cdr3_aa: CASSHSGTGGMNTEAFF; j_call: TRBJ1-1; d_call: TRBD1; clone_size: -; v_call: TRBV4-1
cdr3_nt: TGTGCCAGCAGCTTGTTGCAGGGCCCCAGCACTGAAGCTTTCTTT; cdr3_aa: CASSLLQGPSTEAFF; j_call: TRBJ1-1; d_call: -; clone_size: -; v_call: TRBV5-4
cdr3_nt: TGTGCCAGCAGTTTATTGAAACAGGGGATGTACACAGATACGCAGTATTTT; cdr3_aa: CASSLLKQGMYTDTQYF; j_call: TRBJ2-3; d_call: TRBD1; clone_size: -; v_call: TRBV27
cdr3_nt: TGTGCCAGCAGCCCATGGGGAGGGCTTGGCACTGAAGCTTTCTTT; cdr3_aa: CASSPWGGLGTEAFF; j_call: TRBJ1-1; d_call: -; clone_size: -; v_call: TRBV25-1
cdr3_nt: TGTGCCAGCAGCTCCCCCCCCCACAGGGGAAAGAACTATGGCTACACCTTC; cdr3_aa: CASSSPPHRGKNYGYTF; j_call: TRBJ1-2; d_call: TRBD1; clone_size: -; v_call: TRBV5-4
cdr3_nt: TGTGCCAGCAGCCCGACCGCTACAGGGCTCGGCTACACCTTC; cdr3_aa: CASSPTATGLGYTF; j_call: TRBJ1-2; d_call: -; clone_size: few; v_call: TRBV7-2
cdr3_nt: TGTGCCAGCAGCCCCCGGACAGCAAACATGGGTAATTCACCCCTCCACTTT; cdr3_aa: CASSPRTANMGNSPLHF; j_call: TRBJ1-6; d_call: -; clone_size: -; v_call: TRBV7-9
cdr3_nt: TGCAGTGCTAGTGCAGGGGACCTTTTCGAGCAGTACTTC; cdr3_aa: CSASAGDLFEQYF; j_call: TRBJ2-7; d_call: -; clone_size: -; v_call: TRBV20-1
cdr3_nt: TGTGCCAGCAGTCAACAGGATTCACCCCTCCACTTT; cdr3_aa: CASSQQDSPLHF; j_call: TRBJ1-6; d_call: -; clone_size: -; v_call: TRBV28
cdr3_nt: TGTGCCAGCAGCTTAGTTCAGGGGCCGCCTACCTACGAGCAGTACTTC; cdr3_aa: CASSLVQGPPTYEQYF; j_call: TRBJ2-7; d_call: -; clone_size: -; v_call: TRBV7-9
cdr3_nt: TGTGCCATCAGGGGGGACAGGGTGGCTTTCTTT; cdr3_aa: CAIRGDRVAFF; j_call: TRBJ1-1; d_call: TRBD1; clone_size: -; v_call: TRBV10-3
cdr3_nt: TGCAGCGTGGGGTTCGCGGGACCCTACAATGAGCAGTTCTTC; cdr3_aa: CSVGFAGPYNEQFF; j_call: TRBJ2-1; d_call: -; clone_size: -; v_call: TRBV29-1
cdr3_nt: TGCGCCAGCAGCCATACCGGACAGGGCTATGGCTACACCTTC; cdr3_aa: CASSHTGQGYGYTF; j_call: TRBJ1-2; d_call: TRBD1; clone_size: -; v_call: TRBV4-3
cdr3_nt: TGTGCCAGCAGTTTTAGACTAGCGGGAGTCTACGAGCAGTACTTC; cdr3_aa: CASSFRLAGVYEQYF; j_call: TRBJ2-7; d_call: TRBD2; clone_size: -; v_call: TRBV28
cdr3_nt: TGTGCCAGCAGCTCCGGGACAGGGGCCTATGGCTACACCTTC; cdr3_aa: CASSSGTGAYGYTF; j_call: TRBJ1-2; d_call: TRBD1; clone_size: -; v_call: TRBV7-8
cdr3_nt: TGTGCCAGCAGCCGCGGACAGTCCAATCAGCCCCAGCATTTT; cdr3_aa: CASSRGQSNQPQHF; j_call: TRBJ1-5; d_call: -; clone_size: few; v_call: TRBV6-6
cdr3_nt: TGTGCCAACTCGAAACGGGGGGCTAGAGCTAACTATGGCTACACCTTC; cdr3_aa: CANSKRGARANYGYTF; j_call: TRBJ1-2; d_call: -; clone_size: -; v_call: TRBV13
cdr3_nt: TGTGCCAGCACAGGAAGGGGGGGGGCCACCTACGAGCAGTACTTC; cdr3_aa: CASTGRGGATYEQYF; j_call: TRBJ2-7; d_call: -; clone_size: -; v_call: TRBV7-2
cdr3_nt: TGTGCCAGCAGTGAAATGGCGGGCGGAAGCTCCTACGAGCAGTACTTC; cdr3_aa: CASSEMAGGSSYEQYF; j_call: TRBJ2-7; d_call: -; clone_size: -; v_call: TRBV6-1
cdr3_nt: TGTGCCAGTAGTACGTCTAGGCCGGGCTACACCTTC; cdr3_aa: CASSTSRPGYTF; j_call: TRBJ1-2; d_call: -; clone_size: -; v_call: TRBV19
cdr3_nt: TGTGCCTGGGGACAGGGCGGCAATCAGCCCCAGCATTTT; cdr3_aa: CAWGQGGNQPQHF; j_call: TRBJ1-5; d_call: TRBD1; clone_size: -; v_call: TRBV30
cdr3_nt: TGTGCCAGCAGTCCCTGGGCTAGCGGGACGGGCACCGGGGAGCTGTTTTTT; cdr3_aa: CASSPWASGTGTGELFF; j_call: TRBJ2-2; d_call: TRBD2; clone_size: -; v_call: TRBV6-2/TRBV6-3
cdr3_nt: TGTGCCAGCTCACCCCTAGCGACAGGGGAAACCTATGGCTACACCTTC; cdr3_aa: CASSPLATGETYGYTF; j_call: TRBJ1-2; d_call: TRBD1; clone_size: once; v_call: TRBV18
cdr3_nt: TGTGCCAGCAGTTACCTGAACAGGAACACTGAAGCTTTCTTT; cdr3_aa: CASSYLNRNTEAFF; j_call: TRBJ1-1; d_call: -; clone_size: -; v_call: TRBV6-5
cdr3_nt: TGTGCCGCGGGACCCGGTGCTTATTCACCCCTCCACTTT; cdr3_aa: CAAGPGAYSPLHF; j_call: TRBJ1-6; d_call: -; clone_size: -; v_call: TRBV2
cdr3_nt: TGTGCCAGCAAGCCCGGTGCACTTAACACCGGGGAGCTGTTTTTT; cdr3_aa: CASKPGALNTGELFF; j_call: TRBJ2-2; d_call: -; clone_size: -; v_call: TRBV3-1/TRBV3-2
cdr3_nt: TGTGCCAGTCGGGACAGGGATTTTTATGAGCAGTTCTTC; cdr3_aa: CASRDRDFYEQFF; j_call: TRBJ2-1; d_call: TRBD1; clone_size: once; v_call: TRBV28